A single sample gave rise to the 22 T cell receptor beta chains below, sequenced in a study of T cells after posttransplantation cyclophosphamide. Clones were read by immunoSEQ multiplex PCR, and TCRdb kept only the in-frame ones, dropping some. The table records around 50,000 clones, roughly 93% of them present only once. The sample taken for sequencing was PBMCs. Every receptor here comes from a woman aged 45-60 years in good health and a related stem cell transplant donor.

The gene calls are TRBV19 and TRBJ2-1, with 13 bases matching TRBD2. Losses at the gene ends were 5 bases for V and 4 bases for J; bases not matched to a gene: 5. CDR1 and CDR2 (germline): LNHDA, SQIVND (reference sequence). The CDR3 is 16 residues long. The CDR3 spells CASSVWTSGGYNEQFF. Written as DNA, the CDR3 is TGTGCCAGTAGTGTTTGGACTAGCGGGGGTTACAATGAGCAGTTCTTC.

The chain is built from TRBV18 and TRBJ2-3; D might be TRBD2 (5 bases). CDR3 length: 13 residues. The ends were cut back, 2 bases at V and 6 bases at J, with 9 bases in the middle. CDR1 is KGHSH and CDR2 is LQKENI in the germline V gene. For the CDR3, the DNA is TGTGCCAGCTCACCAAGAGGGCGGGATACGCAGTATTTT. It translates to CASSPRGRDTQYF.

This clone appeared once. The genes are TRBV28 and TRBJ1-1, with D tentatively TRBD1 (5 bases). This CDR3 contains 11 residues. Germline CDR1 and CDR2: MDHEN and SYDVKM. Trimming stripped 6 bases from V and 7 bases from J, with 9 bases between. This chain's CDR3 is CASSRGGEAFF. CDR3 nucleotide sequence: TGTGCCAGCAGCCGGGGGGGTGAAGCTTTCTTT.

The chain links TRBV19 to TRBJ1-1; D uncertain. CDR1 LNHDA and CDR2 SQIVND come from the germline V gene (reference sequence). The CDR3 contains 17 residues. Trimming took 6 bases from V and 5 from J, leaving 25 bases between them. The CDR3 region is CASRTQRRTRVRTEAFF. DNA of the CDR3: TGTGCCAGTAGAACACAACGGAGGACCAGAGTTCGGACTGAAGCTTTCTTT.

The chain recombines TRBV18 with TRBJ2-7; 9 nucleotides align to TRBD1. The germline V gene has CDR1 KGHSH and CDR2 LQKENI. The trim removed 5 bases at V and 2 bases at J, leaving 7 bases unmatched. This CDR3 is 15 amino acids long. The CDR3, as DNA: TGTGCCAGCTCAACGAACAGGGGGCTGGCCTACGAGCAGTACTTC. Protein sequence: CASSTNRGLAYEQYF.

DNA of the CDR3: TGTGCCAGCAGCTTGGGTCCCACATTAGCCCTTAACTATGGCTACACCTTC. Its protein product is CASSLGPTLALNYGYTF. This chain uses TRBV5-4 with TRBJ1-2; D gene uncertain. CDR1 and CDR2 (germline): SGHNT, YYREEE (reference sequence). This CDR3 has 17 amino acids. V was pared by 0 bases and J by 1 base, with 16 bases between.

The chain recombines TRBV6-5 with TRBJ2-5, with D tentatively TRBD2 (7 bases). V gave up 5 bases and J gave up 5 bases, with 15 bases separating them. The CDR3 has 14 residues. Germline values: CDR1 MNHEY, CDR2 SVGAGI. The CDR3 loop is CASSTGGQRETQYF. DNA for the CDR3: TGTGCCAGCAGTACGGGGGGCCAGAGGGAGACCCAGTACTTC.

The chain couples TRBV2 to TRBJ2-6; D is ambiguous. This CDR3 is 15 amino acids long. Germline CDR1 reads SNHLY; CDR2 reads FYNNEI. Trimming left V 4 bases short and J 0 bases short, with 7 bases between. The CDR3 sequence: CASSGASSGANVLTF. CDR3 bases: TGTGCCAGCAGTGGGGCGAGCTCTGGGGCCAACGTCCTGACTTTC.

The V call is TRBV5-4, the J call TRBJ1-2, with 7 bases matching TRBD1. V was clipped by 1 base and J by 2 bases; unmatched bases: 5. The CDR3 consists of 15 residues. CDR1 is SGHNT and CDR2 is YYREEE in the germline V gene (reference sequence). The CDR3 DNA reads TGTGCCAGCAGCTTGTGGCAGGGGGTGAACTATGGCTACACCTTC. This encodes CASSLWQGVNYGYTF.

The chain's CDR3 is CSASVGRPNTEAFF. The CDR3 DNA reads as TGCAGCGCTAGCGTGGGACGCCCGAACACTGAAGCTTTCTTT. V gene TRBV29-1 combines with J gene TRBJ1-1; a possible D gene is TRBD1 (5 bases). The germline V gene encodes CDR1 SQVTM and CDR2 ANQGSEA. This CDR3 has 14 residues. With 7 bases removed from V and 1 base from J, the gap between germline ends came to 16 bases.

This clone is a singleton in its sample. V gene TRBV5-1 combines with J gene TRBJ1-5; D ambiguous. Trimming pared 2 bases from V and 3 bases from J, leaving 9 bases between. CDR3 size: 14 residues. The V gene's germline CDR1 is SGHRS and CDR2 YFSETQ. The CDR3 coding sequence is TGCGCCAGCAGCTTACCGAGGCCCAATCAGCCCCAGCATTTT. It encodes CASSLPRPNQPQHF.

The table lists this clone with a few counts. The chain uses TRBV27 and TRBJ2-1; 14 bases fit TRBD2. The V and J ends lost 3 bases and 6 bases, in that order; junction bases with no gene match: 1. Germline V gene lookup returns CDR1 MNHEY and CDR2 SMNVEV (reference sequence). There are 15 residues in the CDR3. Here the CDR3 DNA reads TGTGCCAGCAGTTTGACTAGCGGGGGGGCCAATGAGCAGTTCTTC. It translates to CASSLTSGGANEQFF.

The CDR3: CAWKRVGETQYF. In DNA form, the CDR3 reads TGTGCCTGGAAGCGGGTTGGAGAGACCCAGTACTTC. This chain connects TRBV30 to TRBJ2-5; weak D call: TRBD2 (6 bases). CDR1 and CDR2 from the germline V gene are GTSNPN and SVGIG (reference sequence). V was pared by 4 bases and J by 4 bases, with 10 bases between. The length of the CDR3 is 12 residues.

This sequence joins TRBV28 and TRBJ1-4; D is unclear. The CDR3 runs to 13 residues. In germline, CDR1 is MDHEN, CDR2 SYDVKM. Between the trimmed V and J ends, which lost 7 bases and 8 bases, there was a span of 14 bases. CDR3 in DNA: TGTGCCAGCAAACCGGGTCCCAAGGAAAAACTGTTTTTT. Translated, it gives CASKPGPKEKLFF. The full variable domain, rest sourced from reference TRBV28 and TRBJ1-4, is DVKVTQSSRYLVKRTGEKVFLECVQDMDHENMFWYRQDPGLGLRLIYFSYDVKMKEKGDIPEGYSVSREKKERFSLILESASTNQTSMYLCASKPGPKEKLFFGSGTQLSVL.

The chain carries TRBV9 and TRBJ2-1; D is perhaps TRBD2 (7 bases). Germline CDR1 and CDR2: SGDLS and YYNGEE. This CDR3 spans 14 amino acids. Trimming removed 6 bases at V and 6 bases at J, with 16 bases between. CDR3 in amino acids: CASTRVGGANEQFF. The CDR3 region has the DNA TGTGCCAGCACCCGGGTAGGGGGGGCCAATGAGCAGTTCTTC.

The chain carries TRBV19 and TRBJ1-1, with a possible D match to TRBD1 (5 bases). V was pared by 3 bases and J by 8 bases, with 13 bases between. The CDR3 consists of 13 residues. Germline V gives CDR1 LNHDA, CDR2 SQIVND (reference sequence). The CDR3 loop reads CASSIPPGIEAFF. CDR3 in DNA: TGTGCCAGTAGTATTCCCCCAGGGATCGAAGCTTTCTTT.

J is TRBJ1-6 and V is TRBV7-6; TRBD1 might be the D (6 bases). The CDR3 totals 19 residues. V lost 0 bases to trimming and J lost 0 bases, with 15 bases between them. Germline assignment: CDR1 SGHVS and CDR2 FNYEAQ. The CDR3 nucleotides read TGTGCCAGCAGCTTAGCGAATCCTCAGGGGAGCTCCTATAATTCACCCCTCCACTTT. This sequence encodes CASSLANPQGSSYNSPLHF.

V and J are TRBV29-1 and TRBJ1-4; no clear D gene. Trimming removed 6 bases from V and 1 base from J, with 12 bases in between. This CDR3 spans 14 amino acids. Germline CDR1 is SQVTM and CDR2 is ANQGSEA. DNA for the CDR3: TGCAGCGTGCAGCGGACTTTAACTAATGAAAAACTGTTTTTT. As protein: CSVQRTLTNEKLFF. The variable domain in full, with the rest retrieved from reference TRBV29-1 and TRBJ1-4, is SAVISQKPSRDICQRGTSLTIQCQVDSQVTMMFWYRQQPGQSLTLIATANQGSEATYESGFVIDKFPISRPNLTFSTLTVSNMSPEDSSIYLCSVQRTLTNEKLFFGSGTQLSVL.

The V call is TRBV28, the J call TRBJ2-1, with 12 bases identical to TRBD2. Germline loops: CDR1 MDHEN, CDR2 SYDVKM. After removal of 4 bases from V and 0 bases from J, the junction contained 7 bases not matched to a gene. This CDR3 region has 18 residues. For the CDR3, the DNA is TGTGCCAGCAGTTCGGGACTAGCGGGTGGGGGCTCCTACAATGAGCAGTTCTTC. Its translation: CASSSGLAGGGSYNEQFF.

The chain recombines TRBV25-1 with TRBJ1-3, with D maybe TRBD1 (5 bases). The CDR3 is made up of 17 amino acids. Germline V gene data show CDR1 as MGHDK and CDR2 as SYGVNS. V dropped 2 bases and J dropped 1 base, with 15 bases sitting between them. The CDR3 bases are TGTGCCAGCAGTGAAGGAGGGTCGGGGGGATCTGGAAACACCATATATTTT. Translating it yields CASSEGGSGGSGNTIYF.

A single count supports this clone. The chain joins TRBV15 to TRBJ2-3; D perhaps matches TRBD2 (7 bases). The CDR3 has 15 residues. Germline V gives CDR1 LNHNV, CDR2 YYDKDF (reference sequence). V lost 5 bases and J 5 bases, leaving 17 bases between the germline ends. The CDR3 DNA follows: TGTGCCACCAGCGGGCTAGGGGGGGCTGTAGATACGCAGTATTTT. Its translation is CATSGLGGAVDTQYF.

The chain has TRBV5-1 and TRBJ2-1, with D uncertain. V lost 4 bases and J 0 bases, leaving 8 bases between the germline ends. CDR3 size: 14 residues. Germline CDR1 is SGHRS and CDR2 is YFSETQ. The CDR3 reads CASSVAGSYNEQFF. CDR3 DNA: TGCGCCAGCAGCGTGGCAGGCTCCTACAATGAGCAGTTCTTC.